This T cell receptor beta chain came from a study of PD-1 blockade in mismatch repair-deficient tumors. TCRdb's table, derived via immunoSEQ multiplex PCR, lists solely in-frame clones and lacks some. Here the sample spans around 30,000 clones, around 80% being singletons. Germline CDR1 is LNHDA and CDR2 is SQIVND (reference sequence). CDR3 length: 17 residues. J was trimmed by 2 bases and V by 4 bases; bases with no gene match: 4. The TCR comes from an adult with mismatch repair-deficient cancer. The chain links TRBV19 to TRBJ2-3; 15 bases align to TRBD2. Sequenced material: PBMCs, taken around 6 weeks after starting pembrolizumab. The CDR3 coding sequence is TGTGCCAGTAGTACTAGGACTAGCGGGAGGGTCACAGATACGCAGTATTTT. Translated, it gives CASSTRTSGRVTDTQYF.